A single sample gave rise to the 11 T cell receptor beta chains below, sequenced in a study of blood T cell repertoires in COVID-19. Measured with immunoSEQ multiplex PCR; TCRdb has only the in-frame clones, and not every one. In the table there are fewer than 250,000 clones, around 84% of which are singletons. What was sequenced was peripheral blood. These receptors were obtained from a man between 60 and 70 years old with acute or convalescent COVID-19.

This clone was detected a few times. The chain combines TRBV5-1 with TRBJ2-7; a weak D match, TRBD2 (6 bases). This CDR3 has 15 residues. Germline CDR1 is SGHRS and CDR2 is YFSETQ. V was shortened by 1 base and J by 3 bases, with 14 bases between the two germline ends. The CDR3: CASSLRGGSLYEQYF. In nucleotides, the CDR3 is TGCGCCAGCAGCTTGAGGGGAGGTTCCCTCTACGAGCAGTACTTC. Full variable domain (outside the CDR3, taken from reference TRBV5-1 and TRBJ2-7): KAGVTQTPRYLIKTRGQQVTLSCSPISGHRSVSWYQQTPGQGLQFLFEYFSETQRNKGNFPGRFSGRQFSNSRSEMNVSTLELGDSALYLCASSLRGGSLYEQYFGPGTRLTVT.

The chain's CDR3 is CASSQVSGGAGNEQFF. Written as DNA, the CDR3 is TGTGCCAGCAGCCAAGTGAGCGGGGGGGCGGGCAATGAGCAGTTCTTC. The chain uses TRBV4-2 and TRBJ2-1, with TRBD2 matching 10 bases. The CDR3 length is 16 residues. CDR1 and CDR2 from the germline V gene are LGHNA and YNFKEQ. V was clipped by 1 base and J by 6 bases; unmatched bases: 6.

The chain is built from TRBV15 and TRBJ2-7, with 8 bases lining up with TRBD1. V was clipped by 6 bases and J by 5 bases; unmatched bases: 9. Germline lookup yields CDR1 LNHNV and CDR2 YYDKDF (reference sequence). The CDR3 totals 14 residues. The CDR3 nucleotides are TGTGCCACCAGGGAGGACAGGGTGGCCCACGAGCAGTACTTC. It yields the protein CATREDRVAHEQYF.

This chain joins TRBV27 and TRBJ1-2, with TRBD1 matching over 12 bases. The CDR3 length is 15 residues. J was trimmed by 5 bases and V by 6 bases; bases with no gene match: 7. Per germline, CDR1 MNHEY and CDR2 SMNVEV (reference sequence). In nucleotides, the CDR3 is TGTGCCAGCAGGGGACAGGGGGCGCGATATTATGGCTACACCTTC. It specifies CASRGQGARYYGYTF.

The chain recombines TRBV4-2 with TRBJ2-3, with 7 bases identical to TRBD1. The CDR3 is 15 amino acids. CDR1 and CDR2 from the germline V gene are LGHNA and YNFKEQ. Trimming took 3 bases from V and 1 from J; bases not matched to a gene: 4. The CDR3 DNA follows: TGTGCCAGCAGCCAGGCCGGACAGGGCACAGATACGCAGTATTTT. Translated: CASSQAGQGTDTQYF.

The chain uses TRBV3-1 (or the pseudogene TRBV3-2) and TRBJ2-2; 8 bases fit TRBD2. J lost 4 bases, V lost 4 bases, and 8 bases had no gene match. The CDR3 loop spans 16 amino acids. Germline CDR1 reads LGHDT; CDR2 reads YNNKEL (reference sequence). CDR3 region: CASSRLGTRGTGELFF. The CDR3 DNA reads as TGTGCCAGCAGCCGTCTCGGGACTAGAGGCACCGGGGAGCTGTTTTTT.

The CDR3 nucleotides are TGTGCCACCAGTGGTGGGACAGCATATAGCAATCAGCCCCAGCATTTT. Amino acids: CATSGGTAYSNQPQHF. V is TRBV24-1 and J is TRBJ1-5; TRBD1 matches 7 bases. V was clipped by 5 bases and J by 0 bases; unmatched bases: 6. The CDR3 has 16 residues. The germline gives CDR1 KGHDR, CDR2 SFDVKD.

The chain couples TRBV19 to TRBJ2-1; 13 bases are a match to TRBD2. The CDR3 covers 17 residues. Germline CDR1 LNHDA, CDR2 SQIVND (reference sequence). J gave up 4 bases and V 3 bases, and 6 bases lay outside the gene matches. The CDR3 region has the DNA TGTGCCAGTAGTATCACTAGCGGGGGGGCCGGTTACAATGAGCAGTTCTTC. Protein: CASSITSGGAGYNEQFF.

The chain joins TRBV18 to TRBJ1-5, with D tentatively TRBD1 (6 bases). CDR1 and CDR2 from the germline V gene are KGHSH and LQKENI. Trimming pared 3 bases from V and 4 bases from J, leaving 13 bases between. CDR3 size: 15 residues. In nucleotides, the CDR3 is TGTGCCAGCTCACCGTTAGGACAGCTGAATCAGCCCCAGCATTTT. As protein: CASSPLGQLNQPQHF.

This rearrangement joins TRBV6-5 to TRBJ2-7, with D possibly TRBD1 on 5 matching bases. This CDR3 is built from 13 residues. CDR1 MNHEY and CDR2 SVGAGI come from the germline V gene. The V and J ends lost 2 bases and 2 bases respectively, with 7 bases between them. The CDR3 DNA is TGTGCCAGCAGTTACGACAGAACCTACGAGCAGTACTTC. It specifies CASSYDRTYEQYF.

This chain joins TRBV18 and TRBJ1-6; D is unresolved. Germline V gene sequence: CDR1 KGHSH, CDR2 LQKENI. Trimming removed 3 bases at V and 4 bases at J, with 10 bases between. The CDR3 length is 15 residues. In DNA form, the CDR3 reads TGTGCCAGCTCACCCGCCGCGAATTATAATTCACCCCTCCACTTT. Translating gives CASSPAANYNSPLHF.